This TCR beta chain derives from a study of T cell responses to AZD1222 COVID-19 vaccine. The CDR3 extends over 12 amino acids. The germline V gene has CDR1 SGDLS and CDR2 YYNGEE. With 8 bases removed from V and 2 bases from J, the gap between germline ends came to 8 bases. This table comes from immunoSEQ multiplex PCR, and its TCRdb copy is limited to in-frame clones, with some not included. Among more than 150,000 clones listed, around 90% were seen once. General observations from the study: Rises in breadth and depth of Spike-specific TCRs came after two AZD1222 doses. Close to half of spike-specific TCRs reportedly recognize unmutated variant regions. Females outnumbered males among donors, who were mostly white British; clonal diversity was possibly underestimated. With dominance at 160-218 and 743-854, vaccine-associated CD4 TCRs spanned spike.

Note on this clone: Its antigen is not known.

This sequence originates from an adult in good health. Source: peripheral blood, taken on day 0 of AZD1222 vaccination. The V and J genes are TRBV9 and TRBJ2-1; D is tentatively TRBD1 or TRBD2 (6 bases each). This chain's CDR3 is CARGGPYNEQFF. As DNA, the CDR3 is TGTGCCAGGGGGGGCCCCTACAATGAGCAGTTCTTC.